The clone carrying this T cell receptor beta chain was seen only a few times. This entry is derived from a study of blood T cell repertoires in COVID-19. Study background: Samples taken during acute and convalescent COVID-19 were collected in the United States, Italy and Spain. In each case, the material was cDNA or gDNA derived from T cells, B-cell-depleted T cells, or PBMCs.

The CDR3 runs 15 residues. Germline-derived CDR1 and CDR2 are SGHRS and YFSETQ. V lost 4 bases, J lost 3 bases, and 8 bases stayed unmatched. Patients at the Seattle site were enrolled during active infection and followed longitudinally. Per the original methods: Cell counts per sample came from amplifying reference gene primers. TCRdb keeps only in-frame clones here, not all; method: immunoSEQ multiplex PCR. The DNA gave D and trimming, while V, J and clone size come from that table. This repertoire shows around 200,000 clones, roughly 77% found once; its top ten account for almost 6%. Sequenced: peripheral blood. This TCR was recovered from a middle-aged woman with COVID-19, enrolled during active disease. This rearrangement joins TRBV5-1 to TRBJ2-3; 7 bases are shared with TRBD2. In nucleotides, the CDR3 is TGCGCCAGCAGCCCATGGACTAGTGAGACAGATACGCAGTATTTT. It yields the protein CASSPWTSETDTQYF.